This T cell receptor (beta chain) was sequenced during a study of blood T cell repertoires in COVID-19. In the original analysis: Counts of nucleated cells, estimated from reference gene primer amplification, were obtained. The protocol was immunoSEQ multiplex PCR, while the TCRdb copy is restricted to in-frame clones and leaves out a portion. Clone size and the V and J calls come from that table; the DNA yielded D and trimming. Of roughly 180,000 clones listed, approximately 84% are singletons. This CDR3 contains 13 residues. The origin of this receptor is a man in his forties who had recovered from COVID-19. The V and J genes are TRBV1 and TRBJ2-7; the D call of TRBD1 is as the table states it, not checked on the DNA. TRBV1 is tagged as a pseudogene. The sequenced sample was peripheral blood. Here the CDR3 reads CTSSLQGMDEQYF. As DNA, the CDR3 is TGCACCAGCAGCCTTCAGGGTATGGACGAGCAGTACTTC.